This TCR beta chain was sequenced in a study of T-cell memory formation after mild COVID-19. The study's findings and limits: There was no confirmation that second-wave clones peaking on day 37 were SARS-CoV-2 specific. Some clones that responded were present in memory (sampled pre-infection), which suggests cross-reactive memory joined. Day 15 to 85 contractors were CD4/CD8 balanced; later expanders leaned CD4+.

MiXCR, applied by TCRdb to the 5' RACE reads, yields one record per CDR3 protein. The table includes 350,000 to 450,000 distinct CDR3 sequences, roughly an eighth detected once. As concerns this clonotype: Its specificity is unknown.

Germline CDR1 reads LNHNV; CDR2 reads YYDKDF (reference sequence). Deletions cut 0 bases from V and 1 base from J, with 12 bases between. The CDR3 is 16 residues long. Sequenced sample: PBMCs or a T cell subset sorted from them (not recorded which). The receptor was derived from a man between 18 and 35 years old who had mild COVID-19 (a few samples of this study predate the infection). Cell type and time point are not known. This chain uses TRBV15 with TRBJ1-1; D remains unclear. CDR3 protein: CATSRDHAGPNTEAFF. In nucleotides, the CDR3 is TGTGCCACCAGCAGAGATCACGCAGGCCCGAACACTGAAGCTTTCTTT. Complete variable domain (other parts from reference TRBV15 and TRBJ1-1): DAMVIQNPRYQVTQFGKPVTLSCSQTLNHNVMYWYQQKSSQAPKLLFHYYDKDFNNEADTPDNFQSRRPNTSFCFLDIRSPGLGDTAMYLCATSRDHAGPNTEAFFGQGTRLTVV.